The T cell receptor beta chain described here comes from a study of blood T cell repertoires in COVID-19. Study as a whole: The study drew acute and convalescent COVID-19 samples from the United States, Italy and Spain. Sources were T cells, B-cell-depleted T cells, or PBMCs; the material itself was cDNA or gDNA.

Authors' methods: The assay estimated nucleated cells by amplifying reference gene primers. Some clones are missing from TCRdb's copy, which holds only in-frame ones; the method was immunoSEQ multiplex PCR. V, J and clone size are those of that table, while D and trimming were read from the DNA. The sample has more than 60,000 clones; around 80% are singletons. The sequence came from a man between 60 and 75 years old with active or convalescent COVID-19. The material sequenced was peripheral blood.

CDR3 nucleotide sequence: TGTGCCAGCAGCCAAGCCGGGGGGTTCTTCACAGATACGCAGTATTTT. Amino acid sequence: CASSQAGGFFTDTQYF. The V gene is TRBV3-1 (or the pseudogene TRBV3-2), the J gene TRBJ2-3, with 7 bases matching TRBD2. The CDR3 consists of 16 residues. V gave up 1 base and J gave up 2 bases; unmatched junction bases: 6. CDR1 LGHDT and CDR2 YNNKEL come from the germline V gene (reference sequence).